This T cell receptor (beta chain) was sequenced for a study of cytomegalovirus exposure and HLA in healthy donors. Study background: In a later analysis, it was reported that the roughly 130 validation repertoires had been produced on the same platform as the 700 or so repertoires belonging to the first cohort. Study observations and caveats: The classifier reportedly diagnosed cytomegalovirus status with high specificity and sensitivity. In vitro assays verified that a few CMV-associated chains recognized CMV antigens specifically.

TCRdb's table, derived via immunoSEQ multiplex PCR, lists solely in-frame clones and lacks some. The repertoire consists of 55,000 to 65,000 clones, with roughly nine tenths occurring once and the leading ten covering 1% to 1.2%. These donors were members of the roughly 110-subject validation cohort, a group separate from the roughly 670-subject first cohort. For this clone: The antigen is undetermined.

J was trimmed by 5 bases and V by 5 bases; bases with no gene match: 19. Germline V gene sequence: CDR1 SGHTA, CDR2 FQGNSA. The length of the CDR3 is 18 residues. The sample consisted of PBMCs. This chain connects TRBV7-2 to TRBJ2-5, with 8 nucleotides matching TRBD2. This TCR was recovered from a man younger than 35 in good health and CMV-seronegative. CDR3 nucleotide sequence: TGTGCCAGCAGCCCAAACTGGTTAGCGGGGAGCGGGAGCGAGACCCAGTACTTC. The encoded protein is CASSPNWLAGSGSETQYF.